This T cell receptor beta chain was documented in a study of T cells in Graves' hyperthyroidism and ophthalmopathy. The study's findings and limits: Most thyroid clonotypes expanded above 0.001 were also detected in blood.

Criteria for exclusion of patients were uncontrolled infection, other autoimmune disease, pregnancy or lactation. Trimming left V 0 bases short and J 11 bases short, with 15 bases between. Germline V lookup: CDR1 SGHKS, CDR2 YYEKEE (reference sequence). The CDR3 length is 15 residues. From RNA transcripts, TCR beta CDR3 regions were amplified. With the HTBI primer set, the TCR CDR3 went through a first round of RT-PCR. One entry per CDR3 protein results from TCRdb running MiXCR on the multiplex PCR reads. The repertoire holds around 440,000 distinct CDR3 sequences, with approximately 14% as singletons. For this clonotype: Antigen specificity is unknown.

This clonotype originated in a young woman with Graves' hyperthyroidism. The V gene is TRBV5-5, the J gene TRBJ1-6; D is ambiguous. Sequenced sample: blood. CDR3 region: CASSLGSGAGTPLHF. For the CDR3, the DNA is TGTGCCAGCAGCTTGGGTTCAGGAGCGGGGACACCCCTCCACTTT.